A single sample is the source of the 13 T cell receptor beta chains below, sequenced in a study of blood T cell repertoires in COVID-19. The data were produced by immunoSEQ multiplex PCR, yet TCRdb's version contains in-frame clones alone and is incomplete. The sample lists under 100,000 clones; roughly 89% were seen once. Sequenced: peripheral blood. The receptors come from a woman aged 70-85 years with acute or convalescent COVID-19.

The gene calls are TRBV5-6 and TRBJ1-2; the match to TRBD1 covers 9 bases. V shed 4 bases and J 3 bases; nucleotides not matched to a gene: 13. The CDR3 has 17 amino acids. CDR1 and CDR2 (germline): SGHDT, YYEEEE. The CDR3 region is CASSAKPWTGAHYGYTF. Here the CDR3 DNA reads TGTGCCAGCAGCGCAAAACCTTGGACAGGGGCTCACTATGGCTACACCTTC. The variable domain in full, completed from reference TRBV5-6 and TRBJ1-2, reads DAGVTQSPTHLIKTRGQQVTLRCSPKSGHDTVSWYQQALGQGPQFIFQYYEEEERQRGNFPDRFSGHQFPNYSSELNVNALLLGDSALYLCASSAKPWTGAHYGYTFGSGTRLTVV.

This chain uses TRBV19 with TRBJ2-2; 9 bases map to TRBD2. The CDR3 totals 17 residues. The V segment lost 6 bases and the J segment 6 bases; nucleotides outside the gene matches: 14. Per germline, CDR1 LNHDA and CDR2 SQIVND (reference sequence). Here the CDR3 reads CASSGRLAVGWAGELFF. DNA of the CDR3: TGTGCCAGTAGCGGCCGACTAGCGGTAGGGTGGGCCGGGGAGCTGTTTTTT.

V gene TRBV6-5 combines with J gene TRBJ1-2; D might be TRBD1 (5 bases). V was pared by 6 bases and J by 4 bases, with 12 bases between. Looked up from germline, CDR1 is MNHEY and CDR2 is SVGAGI. The CDR3 is 13 amino acids. This chain's CDR3 is CASSLAGGYGYTF. DNA of the CDR3: TGTGCCAGCAGCCTCGCGGGGGGCTATGGCTACACCTTC.

The chain links TRBV2 to TRBJ1-1; D is perhaps TRBD1 (5 bases). The germline V gene has CDR1 SNHLY and CDR2 FYNNEI. Trimming pared 5 bases from V and 7 bases from J, leaving 11 bases between. This CDR3 has 12 residues. The CDR3 protein is CASSTDSLEAFF. The CDR3, as DNA: TGTGCCAGCAGTACTGACAGCCTTGAAGCTTTCTTT.

This clone was found a few times. V gene TRBV11-2 combines with J gene TRBJ1-5; D is uncertain. Germline lookup yields CDR1 SGHAT and CDR2 FQNNGV. The germline V and J ends were trimmed by 4 bases and 4 bases, with 8 bases remaining between them. The CDR3 extends over 13 amino acids. The CDR3 DNA reads as TGTGCCAGCAGCTCCGAGGGAAATCAGCCCCAGCATTTT. This encodes CASSSEGNQPQHF.

The chain recombines TRBV3-1 (or the pseudogene TRBV3-2) with TRBJ1-2; 8 bases match TRBD1. Germline CDR1 LGHDT, CDR2 YNNKEL (reference sequence). Trimming removed 3 bases from V and 6 bases from J; junction bases left unmatched: 15. The CDR3 has 17 residues. CDR3 sequence (DNA): TGTGCCAGCAGCCATCACGCTGAGGCAGGGGGCGTTCATGGCTACACCTTC. Amino acid sequence: CASSHHAEAGGVHGYTF.

This chain connects TRBV9 to TRBJ1-3; D gene unclear. In germline, CDR1 is SGDLS, CDR2 YYNGEE. V was trimmed by 3 bases and J by 3 bases, leaving 10 bases between them. The CDR3 has 14 amino acids. CDR3 sequence reads: CASSDSGGGNTIYF. CDR3 nucleotide sequence: TGTGCCAGCAGCGATTCGGGAGGTGGAAACACCATATATTTT.

The chain has TRBV5-1 and TRBJ2-3; 8 bases agree with TRBD2. V trimming: 0 bases; J trimming: 6 bases; junction bases outside the gene matches: 9. CDR1 and CDR2 (germline): SGHRS, YFSETQ. The CDR3 runs to 16 residues. As DNA, the CDR3 is TGCGCCAGCAGCTTGGCCGAAAGCGGGGGAAGCGATACGCAGTATTTT. It specifies CASSLAESGGSDTQYF.

The chain links TRBV28 to TRBJ2-7; possibly TRBD1 for D (5 bases). The CDR3 is 12 residues long. V was cut by 6 bases and J by 5 bases, with 11 bases left in between. The germline V gene has CDR1 MDHEN and CDR2 SYDVKM. CDR3: CASRETRDEQYF. The CDR3 region has the DNA TGTGCCAGCAGGGAAACCAGGGACGAGCAGTACTTC.

V is TRBV28 and J is TRBJ2-7, with D perhaps TRBD2 (7 bases). This CDR3 comprises 15 residues. V lost 8 bases to trimming and J lost 1 base, with 18 bases between them. Germline loops: CDR1 MDHEN, CDR2 SYDVKM. CDR3 sequence reads: CASFSRGAVSYEQYF. DNA for the CDR3: TGTGCCAGCTTCAGTCGGGGGGCCGTTTCCTACGAGCAGTACTTC. The full variable domain, with the rest looked up from reference TRBV28 and TRBJ2-7, is DVKVTQSSRYLVKRTGEKVFLECVQDMDHENMFWYRQDPGLGLRLIYFSYDVKMKEKGDIPEGYSVSREKKERFSLILESASTNQTSMYLCASFSRGAVSYEQYFGPGTRLTVT.

This chain joins TRBV4-1 and TRBJ1-1, with 7 nucleotides matching TRBD1. The V gene end was trimmed by 4 bases and the J gene end by 1 base; junction bases not matched to a gene: 6. Germline V lookup: CDR1 MGHRA, CDR2 YSYEKL. The CDR3 extends over 15 amino acids. The CDR3, as DNA: TGCGCCAGCAGCCCAGGGGGAACAGGGAACACTGAAGCTTTCTTT. It is translated as CASSPGGTGNTEAFF.

This chain uses TRBV5-1 with TRBJ1-5; 11 positions match TRBD1. V lost 4 bases and J lost 4; bases outside the gene matches: 4. The germline CDR1 and CDR2 sequences are SGHRS and YFSETQ. The length of the CDR3 is 15 residues. As DNA, the CDR3 is TGCGCCAGCAGCGTGGGACAGGGGGGGAATCAGCCCCAGCATTTT. Protein product: CASSVGQGGNQPQHF.

The chain uses TRBV19 and TRBJ2-7, with 8 bases lining up with TRBD1. Germline lookup yields CDR1 LNHDA and CDR2 SQIVND (reference sequence). The CDR3 is made up of 15 amino acids. With V trimmed by 3 bases and J by 2 bases, 6 bases remained unmatched. CDR3 in amino acids: CASSILGTGTYEQYF. CDR3 sequence (DNA): TGTGCCAGTAGTATTTTGGGGACAGGAACCTACGAGCAGTACTTC.